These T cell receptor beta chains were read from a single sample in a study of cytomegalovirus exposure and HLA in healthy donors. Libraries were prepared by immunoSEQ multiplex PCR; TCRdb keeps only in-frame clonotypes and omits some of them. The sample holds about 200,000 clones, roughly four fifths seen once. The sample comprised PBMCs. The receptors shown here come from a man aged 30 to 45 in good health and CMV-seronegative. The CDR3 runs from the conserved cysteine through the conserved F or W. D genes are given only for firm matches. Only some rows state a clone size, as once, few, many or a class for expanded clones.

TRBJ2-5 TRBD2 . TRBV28 TGTGCCAGCAGATGGACTAGTCAGGAGACCCAGTACTTC CASRWTSQETQYF
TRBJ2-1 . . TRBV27 TGTGCCAGTGGAGGGGGCCGGTCCTACAATGAGCAGTTCTTC CASGGGRSYNEQFF
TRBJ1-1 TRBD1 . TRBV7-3 TGTGCCAGCAGCTTCGGGACAGGGGTCACTGAAGCTTTCTTT CASSFGTGVTEAFF
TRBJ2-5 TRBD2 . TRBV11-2 TGTGCCAGCAGCTTAGTGTTAGCGGGAGTCGGACAGACCCAGTACTTC CASSLVLAGVGQTQYF
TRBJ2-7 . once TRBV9 TGTGCCAGCAGCGCGGCCAGGGGGCGGGAGGGAAACTACGAGCAGTACTTC CASSAARGREGNYEQYF
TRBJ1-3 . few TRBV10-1 TGCGCCAGCGGGGCCTCTGGAAACACCATATATTTT CASGASGNTIYF
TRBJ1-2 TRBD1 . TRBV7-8 TGTGCCAGCAGCCGCGACAGGGCCTATGGCTACACCTTC CASSRDRAYGYTF
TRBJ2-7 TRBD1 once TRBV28 TGTGCCAGCAGCCCGAGGACAGGTTCCTACGAGCAGTACTTC CASSPRTGSYEQYF
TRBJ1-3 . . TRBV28 TGTGCCAGCAGTGGGGAGGTGGACGACTCTGGAAACACCATATATTTT CASSGEVDDSGNTIYF
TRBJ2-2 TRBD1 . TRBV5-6 TGTGCCAGCAGCTTAGGGGGACAGGGGAAAACCGGGGAGCTGTTTTTT CASSLGGQGKTGELFF
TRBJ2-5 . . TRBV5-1 TGCGCCAGCAGCCGATCAGGTTTCCAAGAGACCCAGTACTTC CASSRSGFQETQYF
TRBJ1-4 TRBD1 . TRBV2 TGTGCCAGCAGTAAGGACAGGGGAGGCAACTCTGAAAAACTGTTTTTT CASSKDRGGNSEKLFF
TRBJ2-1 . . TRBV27 TGTGCCAGCAGCCCGGGGGCTAGCGGCTCCTACAATGAGCAGTTCTTC CASSPGASGSYNEQFF
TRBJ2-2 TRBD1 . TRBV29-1 TGCAGCGTTGAGACAGGGGAGTCCACCGGGGAGCTGTTTTTT CSVETGESTGELFF
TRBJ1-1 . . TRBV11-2 TGTGCCAGCAGCTTAGTTCCGGGGAGCACTGAAGCTTTCTTT CASSLVPGSTEAFF
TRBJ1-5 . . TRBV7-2 TGTGCCAGCAGCCAACGCACGGGGTTCCAGCCCCAGCATTTT CASSQRTGFQPQHF
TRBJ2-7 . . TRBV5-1 TGCGCCAGCAGCTTTGGGAGGGGGAGAGAGCAGTACTTC CASSFGRGREQYF
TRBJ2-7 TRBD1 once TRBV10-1 TGCGCCAGCAGTGAGACAGGGGGCGAATCCTACGAGCAGTACTTC CASSETGGESYEQYF
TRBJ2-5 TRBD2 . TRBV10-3 TGTGCCATCAGTGACTCGAGTAGCGGGAAGTACCAAGAGACCCAGTACTTC CAISDSSSGKYQETQYF
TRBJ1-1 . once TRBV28 TGTGCCAGCTCAGCGGGACCGATGAACACTGAAGCTTTCTTT CASSAGPMNTEAFF
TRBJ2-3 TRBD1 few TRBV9 TGTGCCAGCAGCCCCAGCATCGACAGGGTAACAGATACGCAGTATTTT CASSPSIDRVTDTQYF
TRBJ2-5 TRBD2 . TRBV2 TGTGCCAGCAAGGCGGGAGGTCAAGAGACCCAGTACTTC CASKAGGQETQYF
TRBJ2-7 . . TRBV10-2 TGCGCCAGCAAAGTGACCGGGACTGGGGAGCAGTACTTC CASKVTGTGEQYF
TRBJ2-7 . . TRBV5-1 TGCGCCAGCAGCTTTAAGGGGGACGGACTCTTACAGCAGTACTTC CASSFKGDGLLQQYF
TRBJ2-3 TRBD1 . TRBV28 TGTGCCAGCAGTGCCTTGACAGGGGGGTCAGATACGCAGTATTTT CASSALTGGSDTQYF
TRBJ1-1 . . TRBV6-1 TGTGCCAGCAGTCCTACTCTGGACACTGAAGCTTTCTTT CASSPTLDTEAFF
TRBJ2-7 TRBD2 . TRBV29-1 TGCAGCGTTCAACTAGCGGGTTCCCACTACGAGCAGTACTTC CSVQLAGSHYEQYF
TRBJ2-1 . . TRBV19 TGTGCCAGTAGTACCCTCCCCGGGTTAGGGGTACAAAGTAATGAGCAGTTCTTC CASSTLPGLGVQSNEQFF
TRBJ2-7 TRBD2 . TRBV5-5 TGTGCCAGCAGCTTGGATGGACTAGTCCACGAGCAGTACTTC CASSLDGLVHEQYF
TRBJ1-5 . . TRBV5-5 . CASSWAQGAYF
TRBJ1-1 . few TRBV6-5 TGTGCCAGCAGTTACGGGGGGAGCACTGAAGCTTTCTTT CASSYGGSTEAFF
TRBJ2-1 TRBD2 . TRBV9 TGTGCCAGCAGCGTAAGGGCTAGCGGGAGCAATGAGCAGTTCTTC CASSVRASGSNEQFF
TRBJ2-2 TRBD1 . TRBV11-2 TGTGCCAGCAGCCCGACAGGGATAGCCGGGGAGCTGTTTTTT CASSPTGIAGELFF
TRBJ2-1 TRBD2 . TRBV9 TGTGCCAGCAGCCCCAACCTAGCGGGAGGTTACAATGAGCAGTTCTTC CASSPNLAGGYNEQFF
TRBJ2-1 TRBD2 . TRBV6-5 TGTGCCAGCAGTGGACTAGCGGGGAACTACAATGAGCAGTTCTTC CASSGLAGNYNEQFF
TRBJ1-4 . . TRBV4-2 TGTGCCAGCAGCCAAGACACAGGGCGAGAAAAACTGTTTTTT CASSQDTGREKLFF
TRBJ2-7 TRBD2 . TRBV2 TGTGCCAGCAGTGATGCACTAGCGGGACTACTCAGCTACGAGCAGTACTTC CASSDALAGLLSYEQYF
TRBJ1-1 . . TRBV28 TGTGCCAGCAACCGACAGTCAATGAACACTGAAGCTTTCTTT CASNRQSMNTEAFF